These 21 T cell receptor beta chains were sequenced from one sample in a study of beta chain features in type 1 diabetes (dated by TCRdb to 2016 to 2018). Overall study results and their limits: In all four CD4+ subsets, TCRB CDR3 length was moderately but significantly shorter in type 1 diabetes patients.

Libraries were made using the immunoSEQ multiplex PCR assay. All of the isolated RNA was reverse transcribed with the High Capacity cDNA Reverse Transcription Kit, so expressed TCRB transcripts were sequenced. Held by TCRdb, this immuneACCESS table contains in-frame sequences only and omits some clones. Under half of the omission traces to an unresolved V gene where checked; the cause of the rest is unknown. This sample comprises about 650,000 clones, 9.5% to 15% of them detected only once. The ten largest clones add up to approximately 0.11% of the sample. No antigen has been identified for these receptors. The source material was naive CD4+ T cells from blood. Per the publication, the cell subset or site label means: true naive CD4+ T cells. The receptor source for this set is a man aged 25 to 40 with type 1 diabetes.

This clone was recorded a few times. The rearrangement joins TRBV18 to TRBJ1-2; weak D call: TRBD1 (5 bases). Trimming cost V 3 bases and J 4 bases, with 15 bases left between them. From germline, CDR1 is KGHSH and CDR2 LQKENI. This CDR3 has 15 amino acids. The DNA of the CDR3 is TGTGCCAGCTCACCCACGACCTCAGGGAGCTATGGCTACACCTTC. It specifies CASSPTTSGSYGYTF. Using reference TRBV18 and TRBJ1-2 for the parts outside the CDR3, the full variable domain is NAGVMQNPRHLVRRRGQEARLRCSPMKGHSHVYWYRQLPEEGLKFMVYLQKENIIDESGMPKERFSAEFPKEGPSILRIQQVVRGDSAAYFCASSPTTSGSYGYTFGSGTRLTVV.

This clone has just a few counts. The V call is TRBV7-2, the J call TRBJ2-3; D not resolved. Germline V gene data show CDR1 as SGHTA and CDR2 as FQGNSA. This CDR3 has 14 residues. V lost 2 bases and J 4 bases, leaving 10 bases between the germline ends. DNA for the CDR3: TGTGCCAGCAGCTTAAACACAGTTCCAGATACGCAGTATTTT. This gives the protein CASSLNTVPDTQYF.

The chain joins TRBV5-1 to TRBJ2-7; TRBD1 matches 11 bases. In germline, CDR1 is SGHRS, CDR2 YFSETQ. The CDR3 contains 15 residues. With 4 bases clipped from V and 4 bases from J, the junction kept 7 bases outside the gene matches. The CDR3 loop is CASSLSGQGAYEQYF. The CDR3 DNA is TGCGCCAGCAGCCTTTCAGGACAGGGGGCTTACGAGCAGTACTTC.

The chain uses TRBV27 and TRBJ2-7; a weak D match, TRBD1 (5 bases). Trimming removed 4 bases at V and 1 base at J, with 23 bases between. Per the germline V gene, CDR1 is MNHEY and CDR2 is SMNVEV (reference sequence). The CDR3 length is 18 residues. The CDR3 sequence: CASSYSTGAGQLSYEQYF. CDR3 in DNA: TGTGCCAGCAGTTACTCTACCGGAGCAGGACAACTTTCCTACGAGCAGTACTTC.

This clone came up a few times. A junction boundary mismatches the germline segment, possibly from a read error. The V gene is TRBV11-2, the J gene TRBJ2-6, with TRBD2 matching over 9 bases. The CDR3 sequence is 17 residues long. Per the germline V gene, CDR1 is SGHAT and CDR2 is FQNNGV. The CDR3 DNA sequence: TGTGCCGGCAGCTCCCAGCGGGGGGCGGTTGGGGCCAACGTCCTGACTTTC. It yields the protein CAGSSQRGAVGANVLTF.

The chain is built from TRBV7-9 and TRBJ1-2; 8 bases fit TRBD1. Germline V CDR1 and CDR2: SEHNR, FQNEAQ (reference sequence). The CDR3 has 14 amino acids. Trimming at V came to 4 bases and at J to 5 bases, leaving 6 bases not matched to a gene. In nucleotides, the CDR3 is TGTGCCAGCAGCTCGACAGGGGTAGGGTATGGCTACACCTTC. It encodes CASSSTGVGYGYTF.

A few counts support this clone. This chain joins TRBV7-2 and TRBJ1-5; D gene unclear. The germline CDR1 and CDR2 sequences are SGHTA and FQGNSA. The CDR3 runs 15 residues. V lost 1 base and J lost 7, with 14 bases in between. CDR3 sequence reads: CASSLGWPEEQPQHF. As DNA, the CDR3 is TGTGCCAGCAGCTTAGGTTGGCCTGAGGAACAGCCCCAGCATTTT.

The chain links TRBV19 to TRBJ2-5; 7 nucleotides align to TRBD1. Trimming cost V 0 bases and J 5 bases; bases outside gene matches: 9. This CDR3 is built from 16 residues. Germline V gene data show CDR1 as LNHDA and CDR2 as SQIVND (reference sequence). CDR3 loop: CASSIDRGRGTETQYF. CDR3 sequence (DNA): TGTGCCAGTAGTATAGATCGGGGCAGGGGGACGGAGACCCAGTACTTC. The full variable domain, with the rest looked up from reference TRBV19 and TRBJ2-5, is DGGITQSPKYLFRKEGQNVTLSCEQNLNHDAMYWYRQDPGQGLRLIYYSQIVNDFQKGDIAEGYSVSREKKESFPLTVTSAQKNPTAFYLCASSIDRGRGTETQYFGPGTRLLVL.

CDR3 residues: CASSLKGQDYEQYF. DNA for the CDR3: TGTGCCAGCAGCTTGAAGGGACAGGACTACGAGCAGTACTTC. The chain combines TRBV5-4 with TRBJ2-7, with TRBD1 matching 8 bases. CDR3 length: 14 residues. The trim removed 1 base at V and 3 bases at J, leaving 3 bases unmatched. The germline V gene encodes CDR1 SGHNT and CDR2 YYREEE (reference sequence).

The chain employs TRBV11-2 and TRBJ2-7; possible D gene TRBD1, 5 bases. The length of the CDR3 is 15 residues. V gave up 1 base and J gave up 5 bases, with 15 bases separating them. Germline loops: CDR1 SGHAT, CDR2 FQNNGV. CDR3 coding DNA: TGTGCCAGCAGCTTAGTCCCCCACAGGACCCACGAGCAGTACTTC. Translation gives CASSLVPHRTHEQYF.

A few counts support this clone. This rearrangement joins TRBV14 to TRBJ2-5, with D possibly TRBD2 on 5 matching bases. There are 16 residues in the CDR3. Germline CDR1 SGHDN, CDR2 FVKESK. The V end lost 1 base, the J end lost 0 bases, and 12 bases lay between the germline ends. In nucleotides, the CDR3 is TGTGCCAGCAGCCAAGGACTAACAACTTACCAAGAGACCCAGTACTTC. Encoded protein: CASSQGLTTYQETQYF. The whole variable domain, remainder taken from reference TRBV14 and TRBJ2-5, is EAGVTQFPSHSVIEKGQTVTLRCDPISGHDNLYWYRRVMGKEIKFLLHFVKESKQDESGMPNNRFLAERTGGTYSTLKVQPAELEDSGVYFCASSQGLTTYQETQYFGPGTRLLVL.

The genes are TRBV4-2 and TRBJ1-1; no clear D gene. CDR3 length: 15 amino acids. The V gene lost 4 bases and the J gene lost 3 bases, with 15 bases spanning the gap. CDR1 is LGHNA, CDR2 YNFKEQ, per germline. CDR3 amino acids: CASSLGSGRDTEAFF. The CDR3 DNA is TGTGCCAGCAGCCTAGGAAGTGGCCGGGACACTGAAGCTTTCTTT.

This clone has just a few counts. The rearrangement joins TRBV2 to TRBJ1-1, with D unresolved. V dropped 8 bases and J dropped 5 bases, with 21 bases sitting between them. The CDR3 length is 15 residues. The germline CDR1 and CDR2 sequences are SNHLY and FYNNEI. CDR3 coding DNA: TGTGCCAGCTCAAATAACGGACGGCCAAGGACTGAAGCTTTCTTT. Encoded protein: CASSNNGRPRTEAFF.

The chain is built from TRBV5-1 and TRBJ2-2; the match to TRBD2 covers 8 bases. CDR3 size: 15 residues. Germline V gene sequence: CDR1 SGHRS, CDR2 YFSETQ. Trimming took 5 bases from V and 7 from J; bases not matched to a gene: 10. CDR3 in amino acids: CASSREGLEDGELFF. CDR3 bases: TGCGCCAGCAGTCGGGAGGGACTGGAAGACGGGGAGCTGTTTTTT.

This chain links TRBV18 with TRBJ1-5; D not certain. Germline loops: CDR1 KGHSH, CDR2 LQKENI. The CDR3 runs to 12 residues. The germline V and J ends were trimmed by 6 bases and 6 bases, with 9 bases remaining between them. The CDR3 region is CASSSPGQPQHF. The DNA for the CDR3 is TGTGCCAGCTCCTCGCCAGGTCAGCCCCAGCATTTT.

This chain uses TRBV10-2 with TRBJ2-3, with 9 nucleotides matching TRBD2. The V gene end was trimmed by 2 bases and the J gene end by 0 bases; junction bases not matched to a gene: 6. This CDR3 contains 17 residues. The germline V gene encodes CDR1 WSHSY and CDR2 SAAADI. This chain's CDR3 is CASSEASGVHSTDTQYF. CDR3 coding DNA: TGCGCCAGCAGTGAGGCTAGCGGGGTCCACAGCACAGATACGCAGTATTTT.

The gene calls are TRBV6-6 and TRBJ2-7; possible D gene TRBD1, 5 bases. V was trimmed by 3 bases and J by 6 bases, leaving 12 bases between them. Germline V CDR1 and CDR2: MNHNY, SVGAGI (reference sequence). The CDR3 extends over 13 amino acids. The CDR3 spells CASSYRGLSEQYF. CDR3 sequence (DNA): TGTGCCAGCAGTTATAGGGGTCTCTCCGAGCAGTACTTC.

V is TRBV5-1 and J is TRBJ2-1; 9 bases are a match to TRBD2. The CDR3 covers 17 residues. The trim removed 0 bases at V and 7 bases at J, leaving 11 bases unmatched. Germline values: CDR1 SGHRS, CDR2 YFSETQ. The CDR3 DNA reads TGCGCCAGCAGCTTGGGTCCTAGCGGGGCAGCTGTGAATGAGCAGTTCTTC. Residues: CASSLGPSGAAVNEQFF. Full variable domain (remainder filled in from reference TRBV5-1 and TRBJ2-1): KAGVTQTPRYLIKTRGQQVTLSCSPISGHRSVSWYQQTPGQGLQFLFEYFSETQRNKGNFPGRFSGRQFSNSRSEMNVSTLELGDSALYLCASSLGPSGAAVNEQFFGPGTRLTVL.

CDR3 bases: TGTGCCAGCAGCTTATCCTACAATGAGCAGTTCTTC. Its protein product is CASSLSYNEQFF. The chain uses TRBV7-9 and TRBJ2-1; D unclear. Trimming took 2 bases from V and 1 from J, leaving 0 bases between them. Per germline, CDR1 SEHNR and CDR2 FQNEAQ (reference sequence). The CDR3 extends over 12 amino acids.

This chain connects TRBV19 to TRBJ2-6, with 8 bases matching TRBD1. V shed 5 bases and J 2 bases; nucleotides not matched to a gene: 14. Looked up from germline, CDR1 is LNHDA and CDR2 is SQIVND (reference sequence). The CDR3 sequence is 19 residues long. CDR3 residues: CASSLRQGRTSAGANVLTF. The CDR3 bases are TGTGCCAGTAGTCTCCGACAGGGGAGGACCTCAGCTGGGGCCAACGTCCTGACTTTC.

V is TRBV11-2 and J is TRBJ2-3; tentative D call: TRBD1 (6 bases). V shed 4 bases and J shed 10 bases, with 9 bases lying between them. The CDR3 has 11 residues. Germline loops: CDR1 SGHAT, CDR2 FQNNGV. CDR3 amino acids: CASSSGQAQYF. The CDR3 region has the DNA TGTGCCAGCAGCTCGGGACAAGCGCAGTATTTT.